This is a list of T cell receptor beta chains from one sample in a study of shared clonotypes between healthy human individuals. Measured with immunoSEQ multiplex PCR; TCRdb has only the in-frame clones, and not every one. Of approximately 1,000,000 clones in the sample, 75% to 80% were seen once. Sequenced: memory CD4+ T cells from PBMCs. The receptor set was obtained from a man aged 18 to 30 in good health. Some clones in this sample may be carry-over from other donors' samples. Both conserved end residues are part of each CDR3. A D gene is named only where the DNA matches it firmly. The listing skips clone size in some rows; elsewhere it reads once, few, many or a size class.

J: TRBJ2-1; size: -; D: TRBD2; V: TRBV5-5; CDR3: CASSKTGTSGSNEQFF; DNA: TGTGCCAGCAGCAAAACCGGGACTAGCGGGAGTAATGAGCAGTTCTTC
J: TRBJ1-3; size: once; D: TRBD1; V: TRBV19; CDR3: CASSRQGVSGNTIYF; DNA: TGTGCCAGTAGCAGACAGGGCGTCTCTGGAAACACCATATATTTT
J: TRBJ2-7; size: once; D: -; V: TRBV7-8; CDR3: CASSSDIRSYEQYF; DNA: TGTGCCAGCAGCTCTGACATCCGTTCCTACGAGCAGTACTTC
J: TRBJ2-3; size: -; D: TRBD2; V: TRBV7-2; CDR3: CASSLVAGDTDTQYF; DNA: TGTGCCAGCAGCTTAGTAGCGGGGGACACAGATACGCAGTATTTT
J: TRBJ2-1; size: few; D: -; V: TRBV21-1; CDR3: CASSVPGQNYNEQFF; DNA: TGTGCCAGCAGCGTCCCAGGACAGAACTACAATGAGCAGTTCTTC
J: TRBJ1-3; size: many; D: -; V: TRBV28; CDR3: CASSPLGQDSGNTIYF; DNA: TGTGCCAGCAGTCCCTTGGGGCAGGACTCTGGAAACACCATATATTTT
J: TRBJ2-6; size: -; D: -; V: TRBV19; CDR3: CASSETGANVLTF; DNA: TGTGCCAGTAGTGAGACTGGGGCCAACGTCCTGACTTTC
J: TRBJ2-7; size: once; D: -; V: TRBV7-9; CDR3: CASSRGREFYEQYF; DNA: TGTGCCAGCAGTCGGGGGCGGGAGTTCTACGAGCAGTACTTC
J: TRBJ2-1; size: once; D: TRBD2; V: TRBV5-6; CDR3: CASSPDLAGYNEQFF; DNA: TGTGCCAGCAGCCCAGACCTAGCGGGCTACAATGAGCAGTTCTTC
J: TRBJ1-4; size: -; D: -; V: TRBV7-9; CDR3: CASSATTNEKLFF; DNA: TGTGCCAGCAGCGCTACAACTAATGAAAAACTGTTTTTT
J: TRBJ2-7; size: -; D: -; V: TRBV29-1; CDR3: CSVAEGANYEQYF; DNA: TGCAGCGTTGCGGAGGGGGCGAACTACGAGCAGTACTTC
J: TRBJ2-7; size: -; D: TRBD2; V: TRBV6-1; CDR3: CASSAHLRRTSGSPEYEQYF; DNA: TGTGCCAGCAGTGCCCATCTCCGTAGGACTAGCGGGAGCCCCGAGTACGAGCAGTACTTC
J: TRBJ2-1; size: -; D: TRBD1; V: TRBV7-3; CDR3: CASSLDRGAYNEQFF; DNA: TGTGCCAGCAGCTTAGACAGGGGGGCCTACAATGAGCAGTTCTTC
J: TRBJ1-2; size: -; D: -; V: TRBV7-2; CDR3: CASSLVYRAGGYTF; DNA: TGTGCCAGCAGCTTAGTATACCGGGCGGGGGGCTACACCTTC
J: TRBJ2-1; size: -; D: TRBD1; V: TRBV10-3; CDR3: CAISESWGSQGAEQFF; DNA: TGTGCCATCAGTGAGTCGTGGGGTAGCCAGGGGGCTGAGCAGTTCTTC
J: TRBJ1-1; size: -; D: -; V: TRBV7-2; CDR3: CASSPRLNTEAFF; DNA: TGTGCCAGCAGCCCGAGGCTGAACACTGAAGCTTTCTTT
J: TRBJ2-7; size: -; D: -; V: TRBV28; CDR3: CASSFHNYEQYF; DNA: TGTGCCAGCAGTTTTCATAACTACGAGCAGTACTTC
J: TRBJ2-1; size: -; D: TRBD2; V: TRBV5-1; CDR3: CASSFPGTSGNNEQFF; DNA: TGCGCCAGCAGCTTTCCCGGGACTAGCGGGAACAATGAGCAGTTCTTC
J: TRBJ2-1; size: -; D: -; V: TRBV28; CDR3: CASSPNSGTGSNEQFF; DNA: TGTGCCAGCAGCCCAAATAGCGGGACAGGGAGCAATGAGCAGTTCTTC
J: TRBJ1-4; size: once; D: TRBD1; V: TRBV5-1; CDR3: CASSHGQGEKLFF; DNA: TGCGCCAGCAGCCACGGACAGGGTGAAAAACTGTTTTTT
J: TRBJ1-2; size: -; D: -; V: TRBV28; CDR3: CASSFQGQGYTF; DNA: TGTGCCAGCAGTTTCCAGGGGCAGGGCTACACCTTC
J: TRBJ2-2; size: -; D: -; V: TRBV7-2; CDR3: CASSSSRANTGELFF; DNA: TGTGCCAGCAGCTCCTCCCGGGCCAACACCGGGGAGCTGTTTTTT
J: TRBJ1-2; size: once; D: TRBD1; V: TRBV28; CDR3: CASNRDRVGGYTF; DNA: TGTGCCAGCAACCGGGACAGGGTCGGGGGCTACACCTTC
J: TRBJ2-7; size: -; D: -; V: TRBV5-1; CDR3: CASSFGAGEQYF; DNA: TGCGCCAGCAGCTTTGGGGCGGGCGAGCAGTACTTC
J: TRBJ1-4; size: -; D: TRBD1; V: TRBV7-9; CDR3: CASSQDRGLPNEKLFF; DNA: TGTGCCAGCAGCCAGGACAGGGGGCTGCCTAATGAAAAACTGTTTTTT
J: TRBJ1-4; size: -; D: -; V: TRBV2; CDR3: CASSEFRAGEKLFF; DNA: TGTGCCAGCAGTGAATTCAGGGCCGGGGAAAAACTGTTTTTT
J: TRBJ1-2; size: -; D: TRBD1; V: TRBV7-2; CDR3: CASSLDRGSNYGYTF; DNA: TGTGCCAGCAGCTTGGACAGGGGCTCCAACTATGGCTACACCTTC
J: TRBJ2-5; size: -; D: TRBD2; V: TRBV28; CDR3: CASRASGETQYF; DNA: TGTGCCAGCAGGGCTAGCGGGGAGACCCAGTACTTC
J: TRBJ2-7; size: -; D: -; V: TRBV9; CDR3: CASSVTGASYEQYF; DNA: TGTGCCAGCAGCGTAACGGGGGCCTCCTACGAGCAGTACTTC
J: TRBJ2-5; size: -; D: TRBD1; V: TRBV6-5; CDR3: CASSRRTGMAQYF; DNA: TGTGCCAGCAGCCGACGGACAGGTATGGCCCAGTACTTC
J: TRBJ2-7; size: -; D: TRBD1; V: TRBV6-4; CDR3: CASSDRTGREQYF; DNA: TGTGCCAGCAGTGATCGGACAGGCCGCGAGCAGTACTTC
J: TRBJ2-7; size: -; D: -; V: TRBV5-5; CDR3: CASSVLPDQFGEQYF; DNA: TGTGCCAGCAGCGTGCTCCCGGACCAGTTTGGGGAGCAGTACTTC
J: TRBJ2-1; size: -; D: TRBD2; V: TRBV5-1; CDR3: CASSPRTSGTNEQFF; DNA: TGCGCCAGCAGCCCCCGGACTAGCGGGACCAATGAGCAGTTCTTC
J: TRBJ2-3; size: once; D: TRBD2; V: TRBV7-2; CDR3: CASSLVGLAGGTQYF; DNA: TGTGCCAGCAGCTTAGTGGGACTAGCGGGAGGTACGCAGTATTTT
J: TRBJ2-5; size: -; D: -; V: TRBV18; CDR3: CASSPPNGGIGRAKTQYF; DNA: TGTGCCAGCTCACCACCGAATGGGGGCATCGGTCGCGCGAAGACCCAGTACTTC
J: TRBJ2-3; size: -; D: -; V: TRBV6-5; CDR3: CASSYGASSTDTQYF; DNA: TGTGCCAGCAGTTACGGTGCTTCTAGCACAGATACGCAGTATTTT
J: TRBJ2-5; size: -; D: TRBD1; V: TRBV11-3; CDR3: CASSPRTGHGETQYF; DNA: TGTGCCAGCAGCCCTCGGACAGGGCATGGGGAGACCCAGTACTTC
J: TRBJ2-1; size: -; D: -; V: TRBV7-9; CDR3: CASSLAGSRRAYNEQFF; DNA: TGTGCCAGCAGCTTAGCCGGTAGCCGAAGGGCCTACAATGAGCAGTTCTTC
J: TRBJ1-3; size: -; D: -; V: TRBV11-2; CDR3: CASSYRGNTIYF; DNA: TGTGCCAGCAGTTACAGGGGAAACACCATATATTTT
J: TRBJ1-5; size: -; D: TRBD1; V: TRBV18; CDR3: CASSAGQGNQPQHF; DNA: TGTGCCAGCTCAGCGGGACAGGGGAATCAGCCCCAGCATTTT
J: TRBJ2-3; size: few; D: -; V: TRBV19; CDR3: CASSIWGGLGDTQYF; DNA: TGTGCCAGTAGTATATGGGGCGGCCTCGGGGATACGCAGTATTTT
J: TRBJ1-3; size: few; D: TRBD1; V: TRBV11-2; CDR3: CASSSTGANTIYF; DNA: TGTGCCAGCAGCTCGACAGGGGCAAACACCATATATTTT
J: TRBJ1-2; size: -; D: -; V: TRBV27; CDR3: CASSTRVGAVANYGYTF; DNA: TGTGCCAGCAGCACCCGAGTGGGGGCAGTAGCTAACTATGGCTACACCTTC
J: TRBJ2-5; size: few; D: TRBD2; V: TRBV28; CDR3: CASRPTGTSGSKQETQYF; DNA: TGTGCCAGCAGACCCACCGGGACTAGCGGGAGTAAACAAGAGACCCAGTACTTC
J: TRBJ2-2; size: -; D: TRBD1; V: TRBV5-1; CDR3: CASSTGQGTGELFF; DNA: TGCGCCAGCAGCACGGGACAGGGAACCGGGGAGCTGTTTTTT
J: TRBJ1-1; size: -; D: TRBD1; V: TRBV27; CDR3: CASAGAGGKKNTEAFF; DNA: TGTGCCAGCGCCGGGGCAGGGGGGAAGAAGAACACTGAAGCTTTCTTT
J: TRBJ2-1; size: -; D: -; V: TRBV28; CDR3: CASSPLSAGPNEQFF; DNA: TGTGCCAGCAGTCCTCTCTCAGCTGGACCCAATGAGCAGTTCTTC
J: TRBJ1-1; size: -; D: -; V: TRBV7-3; CDR3: CASSLEPQGTEAFF; DNA: TGTGCCAGCAGCTTAGAACCCCAGGGGACTGAAGCTTTCTTT
J: TRBJ2-7; size: -; D: -; V: TRBV11-2; CDR3: CASSSVRGGYEQYF; DNA: TGTGCCAGCAGCTCGGTTCGGGGTGGCTACGAGCAGTACTTC
J: TRBJ2-3; size: -; D: TRBD2; V: TRBV10-1; CDR3: CASSESGSGGDTQYF; DNA: TGCGCCAGCAGTGAGTCAGGGAGCGGGGGTGATACGCAGTATTTT
J: TRBJ1-1; size: once; D: -; V: TRBV7-2; CDR3: CASSLAPGLNTEAFF; DNA: TGTGCCAGCAGCTTAGCGCCAGGGCTGAACACTGAAGCTTTCTTT
J: TRBJ2-5; size: -; D: TRBD1; V: TRBV11-2; CDR3: CASSFGTGVLETQYF; DNA: TGTGCCAGCAGCTTTGGGACAGGGGTGTTAGAGACCCAGTACTTC
J: TRBJ2-7; size: few; D: -; V: TRBV2; CDR3: CASRRDISYEQYF; DNA: TGTGCCAGCAGGAGGGATATCTCCTACGAGCAGTACTTC
J: TRBJ2-4; size: once; D: TRBD1; V: TRBV6-1; CDR3: CASSGVTGGGVIAKNIQYF; DNA: TGTGCCAGCAGTGGAGTGACAGGGGGCGGCGTGATCGCCAAAAACATTCAGTACTTC
J: TRBJ1-2; size: -; D: -; V: TRBV6-5; CDR3: CASSPTGTYRGGYTF; DNA: TGTGCCAGCAGCCCAACCGGGACCTACCGGGGCGGCTACACCTTC
J: TRBJ1-5; size: -; D: TRBD1; V: TRBV5-6; CDR3: CASSFGTADQPQHF; DNA: TGTGCCAGCAGCTTCGGGACAGCCGATCAGCCCCAGCATTTT
J: TRBJ2-7; size: -; D: -; V: TRBV18; CDR3: CASSPVIAPRSYEQYF; DNA: TGTGCCAGCTCACCGGTCATCGCGCCCCGCTCCTACGAGCAGTACTTC
J: TRBJ2-7; size: -; D: -; V: TRBV27; CDR3: CASSLRGRAYEQYF; DNA: TGTGCCAGCAGTTTAAGGGGCAGGGCATACGAGCAGTACTTC
J: TRBJ2-7; size: -; D: TRBD2; V: TRBV10-3; CDR3: CAISVREPGTSGAYEQYF; DNA: TGTGCCATCAGCGTAAGAGAACCCGGGACTAGCGGAGCCTACGAGCAGTACTTC